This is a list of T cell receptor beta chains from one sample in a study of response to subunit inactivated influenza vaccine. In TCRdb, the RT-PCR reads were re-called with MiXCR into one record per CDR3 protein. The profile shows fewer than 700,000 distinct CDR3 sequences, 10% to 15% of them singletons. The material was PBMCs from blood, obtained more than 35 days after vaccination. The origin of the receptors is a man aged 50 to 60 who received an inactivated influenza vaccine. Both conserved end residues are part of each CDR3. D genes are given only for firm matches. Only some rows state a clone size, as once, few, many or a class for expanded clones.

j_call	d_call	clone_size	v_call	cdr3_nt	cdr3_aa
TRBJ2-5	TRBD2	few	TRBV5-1	TGCGCCAGCAGCCTAACCGGGACTAGCGGTACTCAGACCCAGTACTTC	CASSLTGTSGTQTQYF
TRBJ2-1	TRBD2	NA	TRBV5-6	TGTGCCAGCAGCTTGGGCGGGAGGGCCTTTGAGCAGTTCTTC	CASSLGGRAFEQFF
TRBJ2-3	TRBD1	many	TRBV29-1	TGCAGCGTACTGGACAGGGGGGTTCTAGATACGCAGTATTTT	CSVLDRGVLDTQYF
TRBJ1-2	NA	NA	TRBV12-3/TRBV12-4	TGTGCCAGCAGTTTTAACCTTAACTATGGCTACACCTTC	CASSFNLNYGYTF
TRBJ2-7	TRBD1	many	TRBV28	TGTGCCAGCAGTTCAAGTAGGACAGGGCGGTACGAGCAGTACTTC	CASSSSRTGRYEQYF
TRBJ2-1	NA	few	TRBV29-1	TGCAGCGTTGAATTTAACACAGCCCGTAACAATGAGCAGTTCTTC	CSVEFNTARNNEQFF
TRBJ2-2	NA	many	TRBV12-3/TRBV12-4	TGTGCCAGTACCCTCAGGAACACCGGGGAGCTGTTTTTT	CASTLRNTGELFF
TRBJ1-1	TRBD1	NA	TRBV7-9	TGTGCCAGCAGCCCCTGGACAGGGGGATTCACTGAAGCTTTCTTT	CASSPWTGGFTEAFF
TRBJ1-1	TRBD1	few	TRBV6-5	TGTGCCAGCACTTTTGCTTGGCAGGGGGCAGGGAACACTGAAGCTTTCTTT	CASTFAWQGAGNTEAFF
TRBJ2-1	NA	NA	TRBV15	TGTGCCACCAGCAGATCCCGGAGCGGCAATGAGCAGTTCTTC	CATSRSRSGNEQFF
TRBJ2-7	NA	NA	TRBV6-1	TGTGCCAGCAGACTATCACCCTTTTACGGGCAGTACTTC	CASRLSPFYGQYF